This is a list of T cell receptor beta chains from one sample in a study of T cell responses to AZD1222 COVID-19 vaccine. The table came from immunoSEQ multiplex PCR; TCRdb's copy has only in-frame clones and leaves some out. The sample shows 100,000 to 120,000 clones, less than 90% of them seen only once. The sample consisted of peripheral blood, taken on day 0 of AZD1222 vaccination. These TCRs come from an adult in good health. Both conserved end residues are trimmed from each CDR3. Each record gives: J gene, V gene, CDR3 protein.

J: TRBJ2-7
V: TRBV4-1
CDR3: ASSHVQGARYEQY

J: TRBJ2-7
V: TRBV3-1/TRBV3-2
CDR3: ASSQDVRRGFSYEQY

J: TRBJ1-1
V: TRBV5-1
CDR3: ASSLDRNTEAF

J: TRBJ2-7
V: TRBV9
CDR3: ASSAEWTGSYEQY

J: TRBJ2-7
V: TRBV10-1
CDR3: ASSDSPALSYEQY

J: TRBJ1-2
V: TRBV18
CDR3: ASSRQGGAGYT

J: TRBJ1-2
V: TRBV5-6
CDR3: ASRGRTAPYGYT

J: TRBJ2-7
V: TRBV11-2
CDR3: ASRIPGLNRYEQY

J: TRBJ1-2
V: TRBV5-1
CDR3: ASSLEGPGGRSSYGYT

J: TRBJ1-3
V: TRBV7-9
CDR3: ASRGTGASGNTIY

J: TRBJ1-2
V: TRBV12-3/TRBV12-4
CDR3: ASRPQGWDGYT

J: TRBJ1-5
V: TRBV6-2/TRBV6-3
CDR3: ASSPGGSGQPQH

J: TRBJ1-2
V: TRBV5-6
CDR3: ASSPGQENYGYT

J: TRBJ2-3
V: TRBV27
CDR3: ASSLLDRPDTQY

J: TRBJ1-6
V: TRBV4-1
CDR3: ASSQTGSGYNSPLH

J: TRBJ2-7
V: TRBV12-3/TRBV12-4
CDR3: ASSNLYEQY

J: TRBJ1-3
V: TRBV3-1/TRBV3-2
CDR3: ASSQKEPRARRNTIY

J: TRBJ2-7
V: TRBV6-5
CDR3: ASKRTGGSYEQY

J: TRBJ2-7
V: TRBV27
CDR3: ASSLSGDPGEQY

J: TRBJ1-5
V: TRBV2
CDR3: ASSTGAPLAPQH

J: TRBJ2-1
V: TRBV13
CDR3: ASSYDSSSYNEQF

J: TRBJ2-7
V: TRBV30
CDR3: AWRAGGVGEQY

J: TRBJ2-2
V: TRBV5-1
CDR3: ASRPEGTGELF

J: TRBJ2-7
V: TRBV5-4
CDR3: ASSLAGNSYEQY

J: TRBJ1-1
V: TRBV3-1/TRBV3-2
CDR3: ASSQTVTEAF

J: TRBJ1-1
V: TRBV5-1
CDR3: ASSLGAGQRRSTEAF

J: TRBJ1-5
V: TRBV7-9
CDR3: ASSPPGNQPQH

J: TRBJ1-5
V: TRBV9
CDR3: ASSVEAGPGGNQPQH

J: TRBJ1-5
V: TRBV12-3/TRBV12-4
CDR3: ASRPGSNQPQH

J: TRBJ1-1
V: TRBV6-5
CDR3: ASSYRRGTEAF

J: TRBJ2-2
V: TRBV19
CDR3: ASRIEGGIVGELF

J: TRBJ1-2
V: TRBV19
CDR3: ASSTRQGFGPYGYT

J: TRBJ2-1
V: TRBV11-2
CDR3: ASSPRGDSYNEQF

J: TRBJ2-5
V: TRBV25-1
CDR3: ASLPEGRTQY

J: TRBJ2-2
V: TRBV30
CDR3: ASSTRDRGRTGELF